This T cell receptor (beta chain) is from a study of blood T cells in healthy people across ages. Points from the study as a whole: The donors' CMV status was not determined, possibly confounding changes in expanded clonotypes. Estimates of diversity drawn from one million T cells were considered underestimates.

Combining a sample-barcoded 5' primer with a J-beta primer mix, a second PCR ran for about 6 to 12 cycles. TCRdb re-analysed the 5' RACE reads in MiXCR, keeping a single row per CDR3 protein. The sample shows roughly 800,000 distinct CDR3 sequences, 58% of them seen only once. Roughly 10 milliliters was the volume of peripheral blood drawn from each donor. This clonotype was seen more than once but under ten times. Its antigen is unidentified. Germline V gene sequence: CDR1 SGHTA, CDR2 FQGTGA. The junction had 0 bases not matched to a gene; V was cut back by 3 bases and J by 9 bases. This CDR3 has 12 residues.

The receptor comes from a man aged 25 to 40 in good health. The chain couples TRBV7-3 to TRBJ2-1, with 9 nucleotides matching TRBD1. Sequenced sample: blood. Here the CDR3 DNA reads TGTGCCAGCAGCTTGACAGGGGGTGAGCAGTTCTTC. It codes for CASSLTGGEQFF.